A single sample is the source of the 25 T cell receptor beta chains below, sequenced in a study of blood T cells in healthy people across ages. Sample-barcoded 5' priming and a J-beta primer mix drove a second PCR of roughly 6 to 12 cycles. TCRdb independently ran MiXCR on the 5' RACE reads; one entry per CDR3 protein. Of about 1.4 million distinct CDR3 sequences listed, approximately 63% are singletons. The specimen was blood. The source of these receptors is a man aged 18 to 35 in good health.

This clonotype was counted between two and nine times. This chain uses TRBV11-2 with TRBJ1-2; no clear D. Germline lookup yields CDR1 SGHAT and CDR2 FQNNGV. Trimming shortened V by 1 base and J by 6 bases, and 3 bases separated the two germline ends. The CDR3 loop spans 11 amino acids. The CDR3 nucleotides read TGTGCCAGCAGCTTAGTAAATGGCTACACCTTC. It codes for CASSLVNGYTF.

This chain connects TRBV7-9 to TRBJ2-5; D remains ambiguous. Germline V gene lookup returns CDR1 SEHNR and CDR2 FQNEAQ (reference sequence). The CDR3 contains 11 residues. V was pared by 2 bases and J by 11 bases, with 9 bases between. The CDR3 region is CASSLQDYQYF. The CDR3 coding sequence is TGTGCCAGCAGCTTACAAGATTATCAGTACTTC.

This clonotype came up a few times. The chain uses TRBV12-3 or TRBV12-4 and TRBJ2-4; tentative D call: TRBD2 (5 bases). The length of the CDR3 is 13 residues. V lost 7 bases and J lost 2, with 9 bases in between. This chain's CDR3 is CASTLATKNIQYF. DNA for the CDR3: TGTGCCAGCACCCTAGCAACCAAAAACATTCAGTACTTC.

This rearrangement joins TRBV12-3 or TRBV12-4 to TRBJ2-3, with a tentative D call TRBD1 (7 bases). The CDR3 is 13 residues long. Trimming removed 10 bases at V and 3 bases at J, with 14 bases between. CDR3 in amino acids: CATSTGRTDTQYF. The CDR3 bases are TGTGCCACCTCGACAGGGAGGACAGATACGCAGTATTTT.

CDR3 region: CASSRLGREEAFF. As DNA, the CDR3 is TGTGCCAGCAGCCGGCTGGGCAGGGAGGAAGCTTTCTTT. J is TRBJ1-1 and V is TRBV5-6; maybe TRBD1 (5 bases). Trimming shortened V by 4 bases and J by 8 bases, and 15 bases separated the two germline ends. The CDR3 length is 13 residues. The germline gives CDR1 SGHDT, CDR2 YYEEEE.

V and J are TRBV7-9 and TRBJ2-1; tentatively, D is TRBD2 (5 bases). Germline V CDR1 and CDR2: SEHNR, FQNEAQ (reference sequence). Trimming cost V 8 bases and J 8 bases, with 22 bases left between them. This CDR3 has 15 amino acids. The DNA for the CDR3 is TGTGCCAGCTGGCTACAGAGCGGTGTCCCAGATGAGCAGTTCTTC. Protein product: CASWLQSGVPDEQFF.

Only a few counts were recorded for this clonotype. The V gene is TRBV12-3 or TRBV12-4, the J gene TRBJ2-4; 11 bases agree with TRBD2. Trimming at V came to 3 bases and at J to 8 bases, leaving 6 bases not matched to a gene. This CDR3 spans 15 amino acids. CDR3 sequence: CASSLSSGRLDIQYF. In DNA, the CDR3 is TGTGCCAGCAGTTTGTCTAGCGGGAGGCTGGACATTCAGTACTTC.

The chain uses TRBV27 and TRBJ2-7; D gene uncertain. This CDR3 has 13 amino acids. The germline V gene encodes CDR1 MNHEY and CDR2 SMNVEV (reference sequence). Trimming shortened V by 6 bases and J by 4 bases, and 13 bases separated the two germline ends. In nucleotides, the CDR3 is TGTGCCAGCAGGGGCCTACAAGAATACGAGCAGTACTTC. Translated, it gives CASRGLQEYEQYF.

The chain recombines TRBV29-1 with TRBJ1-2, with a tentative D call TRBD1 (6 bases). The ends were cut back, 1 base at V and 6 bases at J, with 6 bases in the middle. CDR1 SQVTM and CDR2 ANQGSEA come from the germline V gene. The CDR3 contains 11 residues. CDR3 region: CSVEGQDGYTF. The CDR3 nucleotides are TGCAGCGTTGAAGGACAGGATGGCTACACCTTC.

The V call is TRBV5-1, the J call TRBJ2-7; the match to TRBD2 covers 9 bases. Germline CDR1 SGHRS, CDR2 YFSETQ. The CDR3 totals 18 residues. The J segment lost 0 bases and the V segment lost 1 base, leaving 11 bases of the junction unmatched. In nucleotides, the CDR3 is TGCGCCAGCAGCTTGCTGCTAGCGGGAAAAACGAGCTCCTACGAGCAGTACTTC. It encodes CASSLLLAGKTSSYEQYF. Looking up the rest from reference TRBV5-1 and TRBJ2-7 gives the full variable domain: KAGVTQTPRYLIKTRGQQVTLSCSPISGHRSVSWYQQTPGQGLQFLFEYFSETQRNKGNFPGRFSGRQFSNSRSEMNVSTLELGDSALYLCASSLLLAGKTSSYEQYFGPGTRLTVT.

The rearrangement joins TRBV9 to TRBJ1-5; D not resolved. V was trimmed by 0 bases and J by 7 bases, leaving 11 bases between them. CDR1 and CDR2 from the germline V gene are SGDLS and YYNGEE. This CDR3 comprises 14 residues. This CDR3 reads CASSVGSGGQPQHF. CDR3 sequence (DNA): TGTGCCAGCAGCGTAGGGTCGGGAGGACAGCCCCAGCATTTT.

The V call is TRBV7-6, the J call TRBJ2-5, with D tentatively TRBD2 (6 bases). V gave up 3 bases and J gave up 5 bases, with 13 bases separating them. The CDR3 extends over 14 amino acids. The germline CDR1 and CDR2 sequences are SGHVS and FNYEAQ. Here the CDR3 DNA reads TGTGCCAGCAGCTTTTACGGGAGAGGCGAGACCCAGTACTTC. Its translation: CASSFYGRGETQYF.

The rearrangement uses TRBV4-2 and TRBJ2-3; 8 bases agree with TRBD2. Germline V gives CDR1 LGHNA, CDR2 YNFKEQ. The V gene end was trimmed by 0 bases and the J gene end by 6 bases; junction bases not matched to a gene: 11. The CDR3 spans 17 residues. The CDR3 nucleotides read TGTGCCAGCAGCCAAGATGAAGGGACGCGCGGGGGGGATACGCAGTATTTT. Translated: CASSQDEGTRGGDTQYF.

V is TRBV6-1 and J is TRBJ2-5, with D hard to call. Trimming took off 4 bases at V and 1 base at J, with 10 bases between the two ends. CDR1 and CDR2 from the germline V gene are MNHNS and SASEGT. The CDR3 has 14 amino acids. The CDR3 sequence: CASSGIYSQETQYF. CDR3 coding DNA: TGTGCCAGCAGTGGAATCTACAGCCAAGAGACCCAGTACTTC.

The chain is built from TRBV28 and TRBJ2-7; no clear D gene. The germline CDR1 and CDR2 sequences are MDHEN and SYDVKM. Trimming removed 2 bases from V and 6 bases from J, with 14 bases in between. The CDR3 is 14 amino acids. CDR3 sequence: CASSLGWITFEQYF. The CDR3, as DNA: TGTGCCAGCAGTTTAGGTTGGATCACCTTCGAGCAGTACTTC.

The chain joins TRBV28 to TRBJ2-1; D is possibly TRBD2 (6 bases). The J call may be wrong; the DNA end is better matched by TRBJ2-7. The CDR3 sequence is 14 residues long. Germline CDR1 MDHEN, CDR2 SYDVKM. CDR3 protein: CACSVAGRYNEQYF. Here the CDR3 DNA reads TGTGCCTGTTCGGTTGCGGGGAGGTACAATGAGCAGTACTTC.

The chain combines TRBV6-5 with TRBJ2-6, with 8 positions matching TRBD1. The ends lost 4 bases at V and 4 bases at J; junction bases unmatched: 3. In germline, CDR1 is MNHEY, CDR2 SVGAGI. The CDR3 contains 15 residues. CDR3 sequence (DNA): TGTGCCAGCAGTTTTGGGACAGGAGGGGCCAACGTCCTGACTTTC. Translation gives CASSFGTGGANVLTF.

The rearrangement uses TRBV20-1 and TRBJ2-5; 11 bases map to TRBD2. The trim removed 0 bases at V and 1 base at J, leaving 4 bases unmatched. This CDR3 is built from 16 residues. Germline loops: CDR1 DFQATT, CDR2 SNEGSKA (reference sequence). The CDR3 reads CSARDRLAGLQETQYF. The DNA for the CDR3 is TGCAGTGCTAGAGACCGACTAGCGGGGCTCCAAGAGACCCAGTACTTC.

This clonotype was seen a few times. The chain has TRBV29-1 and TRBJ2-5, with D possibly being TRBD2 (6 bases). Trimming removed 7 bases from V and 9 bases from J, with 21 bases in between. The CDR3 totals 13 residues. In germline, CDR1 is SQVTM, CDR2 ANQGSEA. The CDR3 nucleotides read TGCAGCGGGGGGGAAGCCCGGCTAAGGGCCCAGTACTTC. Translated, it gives CSGGEARLRAQYF. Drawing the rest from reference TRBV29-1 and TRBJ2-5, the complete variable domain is SAVISQKPSRDICQRGTSLTIQCQVDSQVTMMFWYRQQPGQSLTLIATANQGSEATYESGFVIDKFPISRPNLTFSTLTVSNMSPEDSSIYLCSGGEARLRAQYFGPGTRLLVL.

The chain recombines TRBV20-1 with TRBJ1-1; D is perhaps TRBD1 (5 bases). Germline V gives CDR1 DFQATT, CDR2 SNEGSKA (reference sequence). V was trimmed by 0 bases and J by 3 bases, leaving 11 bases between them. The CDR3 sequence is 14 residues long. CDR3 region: CSARDSQGYTEAFF. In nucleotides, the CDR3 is TGCAGTGCTAGAGATTCGCAGGGTTACACTGAAGCTTTCTTT.

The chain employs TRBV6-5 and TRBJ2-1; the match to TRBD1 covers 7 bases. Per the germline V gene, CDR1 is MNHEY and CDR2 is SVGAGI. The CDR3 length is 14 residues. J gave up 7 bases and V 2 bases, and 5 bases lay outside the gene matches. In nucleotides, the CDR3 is TGTGCCAGCAGTTACGGGGACAGCAGGAATGAGCAGTTCTTC. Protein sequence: CASSYGDSRNEQFF.

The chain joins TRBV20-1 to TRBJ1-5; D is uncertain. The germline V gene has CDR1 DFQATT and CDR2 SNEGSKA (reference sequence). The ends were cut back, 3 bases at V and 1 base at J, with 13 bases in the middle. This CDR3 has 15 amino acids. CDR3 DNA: TGCAGTGCTAGCACAATTCCCGGGAGCAATCAGCCCCAGCATTTT. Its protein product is CSASTIPGSNQPQHF.

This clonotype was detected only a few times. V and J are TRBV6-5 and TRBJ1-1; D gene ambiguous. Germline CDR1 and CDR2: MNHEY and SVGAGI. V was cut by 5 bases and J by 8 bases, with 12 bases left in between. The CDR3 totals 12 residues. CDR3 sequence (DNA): TGTGCCAGCAGTCTCCGGGGAGGCGAAGCTTTCTTT. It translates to CASSLRGGEAFF.

Here the CDR3 reads CSAKRTSGRKAAGELFF. CDR3 nucleotides: TGCAGCGCCAAACGGACTAGCGGGAGGAAGGCGGCCGGGGAGCTGTTTTTT. The rearrangement links TRBV29-1 to TRBJ2-2, with 14 nucleotides matching TRBD2. The J segment lost 6 bases and the V segment lost 7 bases, leaving 13 bases of the junction unmatched. This CDR3 contains 17 residues. Germline CDR1 reads SQVTM; CDR2 reads ANQGSEA.

CDR3 in amino acids: CASSLTVSGGASDTQYF. The CDR3 DNA sequence: TGTGCCAGCAGCTTAACCGTTAGCGGGGGGGCCAGCGATACGCAGTATTTT. V and J are TRBV7-9 and TRBJ2-3; the match to TRBD2 covers 11 bases. V dropped 2 bases and J dropped 6; count of bases not matched to a gene: 10. Germline V gene sequence: CDR1 SEHNR, CDR2 FQNEAQ (reference sequence). The length of the CDR3 is 17 residues.